Listed below are T cell receptor beta chains from one sample, sequenced in a study of cytomegalovirus exposure and HLA in healthy donors. Profiled with immunoSEQ multiplex PCR; TCRdb holds only in-frame clones, not every one. In the table there are over 100,000 clones, roughly three quarters of which are singletons. Material: PBMCs. The receptors come from a male donor in good health and CMV-seropositive. Each CDR3 is given with its conserved first and last residue. The D gene is left open where the match is weak.

TRBD2	TRBV2	TRBJ2-2	CASSEIAGGFFGELFF
TRBD2	TRBV4-3	TRBJ2-1	CASSQDISGSPNEQFF
-	TRBV6-6	TRBJ2-3	CASSYLLGGDTQYF
TRBD1	TRBV7-8	TRBJ1-4	CASSSDRGNEKLFF
-	TRBV11-2	TRBJ2-3	CASSSPSTDTQYF
-	TRBV4-3	TRBJ2-5	CASSQDMAVQETQYF
-	TRBV28	TRBJ2-7	CASSLGGYEQYF
TRBD1	TRBV7-3	TRBJ2-3	CASSPDRGQDTQYF
TRBD2	TRBV4-3	TRBJ2-1	CASSQEWEGWNEQFF
-	TRBV7-2	TRBJ2-7	CASSLGVAPTYEQYF
-	TRBV30	TRBJ1-1	CAWSVRDKSEAFF
TRBD2	TRBV28	TRBJ2-1	CASSFYGPGGLNEQFF
TRBD2	TRBV25-1	TRBJ2-5	CASSDSSGIGETQYF
-	TRBV7-9	TRBJ2-1	CASSRGSEQFF
TRBD2	TRBV11-2	TRBJ2-1	CASSLAGVYNEQFF
-	TRBV7-8	TRBJ2-1	CASSLSRETGEVVNEQFF
TRBD1	TRBV15	TRBJ1-1	CATSRDRGVNTEAFF
TRBD1	TRBV6-5	TRBJ1-2	CASSYSQGVAYGYTF
-	TRBV9	TRBJ2-5	CASSVVASGAQYF
TRBD2	TRBV4-3	TRBJ2-2	CASSPGRAWTGELFF
-	TRBV6-5	TRBJ1-4	CASSYSTQGYSEKLFF
TRBD2	TRBV9	TRBJ2-3	CASSETSGRTDTQYF
-	TRBV7-9	TRBJ2-3	CASSLELLGGTQYF
-	TRBV7-9	TRBJ2-1	CSSSSKPGSGPRDEQFF
-	TRBV2	TRBJ2-7	CATNGVGGYEQYF
TRBD2	TRBV28	TRBJ2-5	CATQSEREGQETQYF
-	TRBV5-4	TRBJ2-2	CASSMYRVSGELFF
TRBD1	TRBV28	TRBJ1-6	CARGQGYNSPLHF
TRBD2	TRBV6-6	TRBJ2-1	CASSHSGLATYNEQFF
TRBD2	TRBV7-2	TRBJ2-7	CASSLGGLAGGEQYF
TRBD2	TRBV7-8	TRBJ2-7	CASTVTSDEQYF
-	TRBV28	TRBJ1-3	CASVTGGNTIYF
-	TRBV6-1	TRBJ1-1	CASSEAGGGRGTEAFF
-	TRBV6-6	TRBJ1-1	CASSYGGPSPAFF
-	TRBV19	TRBJ1-2	CASSTLGGRGNYGYTF
-	TRBV19	TRBJ1-5	CATQDRTNQPQHF
TRBD2	TRBV4-3	TRBJ2-1	CASSQDLIFRASGRVSYNEQFF
TRBD1	TRBV11-1	TRBJ1-1	CASSETGANTEAFF
-	TRBV6-6	TRBJ1-5	CASSSPWPQHF
-	TRBV5-1	TRBJ1-1	CASSLDTGRNTEAFF
-	TRBV7-9	TRBJ2-7	CASSRVDSEQYF